The 17 T cell receptor beta chains listed next were all sequenced from one sample in a study of T cell responses to AZD1222 COVID-19 vaccine. Sequenced by immunoSEQ multiplex PCR; TCRdb stores in-frame clones only, minus some. The table shows fewer than 150,000 clones, with 92% occurring only once. This material consisted of peripheral blood, taken 28 days after the second AZD1222 dose. These receptor sequences come from an adult who received the AZD1222 COVID-19 vaccine.

The V call is TRBV5-6, the J call TRBJ1-5; no reliable D call. This CDR3 has 16 residues. The germline CDR1 and CDR2 sequences are SGHDT and YYEEEE. Trimming took off 0 bases at V and 3 bases at J, with 13 bases between the two ends. As DNA, the CDR3 is TGTGCCAGCAGCTTGGCCGGCATGACGCTCAATCAGCCCCAGCATTTT. Encoded protein: CASSLAGMTLNQPQHF.

The rearrangement uses TRBV11-2 and TRBJ1-2, with 7 nucleotides matching TRBD1. CDR1 is SGHAT and CDR2 is FQNNGV in the germline V gene. The junction had 16 bases not matched to a gene; V was cut back by 1 base and J by 8 bases. There are 17 residues in the CDR3. CDR3 amino acids: CASSLGPITGAGIGYTF. The DNA of the CDR3 is TGTGCCAGCAGCTTAGGACCTATCACAGGGGCCGGGATCGGCTACACCTTC.

In its sample, this clone was seen a few times. The chain uses TRBV5-6 and TRBJ1-2; 8 nucleotides agree with TRBD1. Germline CDR1 is SGHDT and CDR2 is YYEEEE. CDR3 length: 15 residues. The V gene end was trimmed by 0 bases and the J gene end by 5 bases; junction bases not matched to a gene: 6. CDR3: CASSLDGRGLYGYTF. The CDR3 nucleotides are TGTGCCAGCAGCTTGGATGGCAGGGGGCTGTATGGCTACACCTTC.

The CDR3: CASTEPPDRGRGYTF. The CDR3 DNA reads TGTGCCAGCACCGAACCCCCCGACAGGGGGCGAGGCTACACCTTC. This chain links TRBV28 with TRBJ1-2; 10 bases fit TRBD1. The V gene's germline CDR1 is MDHEN and CDR2 SYDVKM. V was pared by 7 bases and J by 8 bases, with 13 bases of the junction left unmatched. The CDR3 loop spans 15 amino acids.

V and J are TRBV7-9 and TRBJ2-2; D unresolved. Trimming cost V 2 bases and J 3 bases, with 10 bases left between them. This CDR3 contains 15 residues. The germline gives CDR1 SEHNR, CDR2 FQNEAQ (reference sequence). The CDR3 here is CASSLSLLDTGELFF. In nucleotides, the CDR3 is TGTGCCAGCAGCTTATCATTGTTGGACACCGGGGAGCTGTTTTTT.

This clone was seen only once. This sequence joins TRBV27 and TRBJ2-1; D may match TRBD1 or TRBD2 (6 bases each). This CDR3 has 14 residues. The germline V gene has CDR1 MNHEY and CDR2 SMNVEV (reference sequence). The V and J ends lost 2 bases and 15 bases respectively, with 20 bases between them. The CDR3 bases are TGTGCCAGCAGTTTAGAGACAGGTCCGGGAGCGCGGTTCTTC. Its translation: CASSLETGPGARFF.

V usage is TRBV28 and J usage is TRBJ2-1; 7 bases map to TRBD2. The CDR3 covers 16 residues. The ends lost 2 bases at V and 9 bases at J; junction bases unmatched: 13. Germline V gene data show CDR1 as MDHEN and CDR2 as SYDVKM. The CDR3 DNA sequence: TGTGCCAGCAGTTTAATCCCCGGACTAGTTGGGGGTGAGCAGTTCTTC. Its translation is CASSLIPGLVGGEQFF.

V is TRBV7-2 and J is TRBJ1-5; tentative D call: TRBD1 (5 bases). There are 14 residues in the CDR3. Germline V CDR1 and CDR2: SGHTA, FQGNSA. Trimming took 6 bases from V and 1 from J, leaving 10 bases between them. The CDR3 is CASSLQESNQPQHF. The CDR3 nucleotides read TGTGCCAGCAGTCTACAGGAGAGCAATCAGCCCCAGCATTTT.

The chain carries TRBV3-1 (or the pseudogene TRBV3-2) and TRBJ1-1; D not certain. Per germline, CDR1 LGHDT and CDR2 YNNKEL (reference sequence). The CDR3 has 11 amino acids. V was trimmed by 1 base and J by 8 bases, leaving 5 bases between them. CDR3 in DNA: TGTGCCAGCAGCCAAGTAAGAGAAGCTTTCTTT. It encodes CASSQVREAFF.

This chain uses TRBV5-5 with TRBJ1-2; TRBD1 matches at 7 bases. Germline V CDR1 and CDR2: SGHKS, YYEKEE (reference sequence). This CDR3 has 16 residues. The trim removed 2 bases at V and 7 bases at J, leaving 14 bases unmatched. The CDR3: CASSLETRQGSSGYTF. The CDR3 nucleotides are TGTGCCAGCAGCTTAGAAACCAGACAGGGCTCCTCTGGCTACACCTTC. The full variable domain, its missing parts supplied by reference TRBV5-5 and TRBJ1-2, is DAGVTQSPTHLIKTRGQQVTLRCSPISGHKSVSWYQQVLGQGPQFIFQYYEKEERGRGNFPDRFSARQFPNYSSELNVNALLLGDSALYLCASSLETRQGSSGYTFGSGTRLTVV.

The V gene is TRBV6-1, the J gene TRBJ2-3; 9 nucleotides agree with TRBD1. The length of the CDR3 is 16 residues. Trimming cost V 0 bases and J 0 bases; bases outside gene matches: 1. Germline CDR1 MNHNS, CDR2 SASEGT. The CDR3 protein is CASSEAGTGSTDTQYF. DNA for the CDR3: TGTGCCAGCAGTGAAGCAGGGACAGGGAGCACAGATACGCAGTATTTT.

This clone came up once. CDR3 coding DNA: TGTGCCAGCCCTATTACCTCAGAGAACACTGAAGCTTTCTTT. Its protein product is CASPITSENTEAFF. The rearrangement joins TRBV6-5 to TRBJ1-1; D ambiguous. The V gene lost 8 bases and the J gene lost 1 base, with 14 bases spanning the gap. CDR1 is MNHEY, CDR2 SVGAGI, per germline. The CDR3 loop spans 14 amino acids.

The sample holds a few counts of this clone. The CDR3 protein is CASSLSETGELFF. In nucleotides, the CDR3 is TGTGCCAGCAGCTTAAGCGAGACCGGGGAGCTGTTTTTT. The J gene is TRBJ2-2, the V gene TRBV11-2; D uncertain. V dropped 2 bases and J dropped 5 bases, with 6 bases sitting between them. The CDR3 is 13 amino acids. Germline V gene sequence: CDR1 SGHAT, CDR2 FQNNGV.

The chain carries TRBV27 and TRBJ1-1; perhaps TRBD1 as D (5 bases). Germline CDR1 reads MNHEY; CDR2 reads SMNVEV (reference sequence). CDR3 length equals 12 residues. The V end was cut by 6 bases, the J end by 4 bases, with 9 bases between. CDR3 in amino acids: CASSIGGTEAFF. The DNA for the CDR3 is TGTGCCAGCAGCATCGGGGGCACTGAAGCTTTCTTT.

V usage is TRBV9 and J usage is TRBJ1-6, with a possible D match to TRBD1 (6 bases). Trimming cost V 2 bases and J 0 bases, with 15 bases left between them. Germline V gene lookup returns CDR1 SGDLS and CDR2 YYNGEE. The CDR3 is made up of 18 amino acids. DNA of the CDR3: TGTGCCAGCAGCGTGGGAAGGGGAGGGGGCTCCTATAATTCACCCCTCCACTTT. This encodes CASSVGRGGGSYNSPLHF.

The gene calls are TRBV20-1 and TRBJ1-1; D is unresolved. V shed 5 bases and J shed 5 bases, with 9 bases lying between them. Germline loops: CDR1 DFQATT, CDR2 SNEGSKA (reference sequence). The CDR3 runs 11 residues. The CDR3 spells CSAFRVTEAFF. CDR3 sequence (DNA): TGCAGTGCTTTTAGGGTTACTGAAGCTTTCTTT.

This clone was counted a single time. CDR3 in DNA: TGCGCCAGCAGCTTGGGTCAGGGTCGGAACACCATATATTTT. Its translation: CASSLGQGRNTIYF. This chain joins TRBV5-1 and TRBJ1-3; D possibly corresponds to TRBD1 (5 bases). CDR1 SGHRS and CDR2 YFSETQ come from the germline V gene. The CDR3 runs 14 residues. V was clipped by 0 bases and J by 7 bases, with 11 bases between them.